Listed here are 6 T cell receptor beta chains from one sample, sequenced in a study of cytomegalovirus exposure and HLA in healthy donors. Vbeta (60) and Jbeta (13) primers were used in the PCR. Measured with immunoSEQ multiplex PCR; TCRdb has only the in-frame clones, and not every one. This table holds fewer than 150,000 clones, over 60% found once. Sequencing was carried out using PBMCs. The receptor set was obtained from a human donor in good health.

In this sample, this clone turned up once. This chain joins TRBV19 and TRBJ1-4, with D perhaps TRBD1 (6 bases). The germline CDR1 and CDR2 sequences are LNHDA and SQIVND (reference sequence). This CDR3 contains 14 residues. V shed 5 bases and J shed 7 bases, with 14 bases lying between them. The CDR3 DNA reads TGTGCCAGTAGTCTACAGGGCAAAGGTGAAAAACTGTTTTTT. It translates to CASSLQGKGEKLFF.

This clone was counted once. The chain employs TRBV2 and TRBJ1-1, with TRBD1 matching 9 bases. Trimming at V came to 5 bases and at J to 4 bases, leaving 8 bases not matched to a gene. The CDR3 is made up of 15 amino acids. CDR1 and CDR2 (germline): SNHLY, FYNNEI. CDR3 nucleotides: TGTGCCAGCAGTCGGGTGGGACAGGGTTTCACTGAAGCTTTCTTT. As protein: CASSRVGQGFTEAFF.

The J gene is TRBJ1-5, the V gene TRBV6-6; 7 bases fit TRBD1. V shed 4 bases, J shed 11 bases, and the junction held 11 bases outside the gene matches. The V gene's germline CDR1 is MNHNY and CDR2 SVGAGI (reference sequence). The CDR3 extends over 14 amino acids. CDR3 in amino acids: CASSSPGQKETQHF. CDR3 bases: TGTGCCAGCAGTTCACCGGGACAGAAGGAGACCCAGCATTTT.

The chain uses TRBV4-1 and TRBJ1-1, with D possibly matching TRBD1 (6 bases). Germline V gene sequence: CDR1 MGHRA, CDR2 YSYEKL. The CDR3 runs 12 residues. V was trimmed by 4 bases and J by 7 bases, leaving 10 bases between them. The CDR3 sequence: CASSLQGDEAFF. CDR3 sequence (DNA): TGCGCCAGCAGCCTACAGGGAGATGAAGCTTTCTTT.

This clone came up a few times. For the CDR3, the DNA is TGCGCCAGCAGCTTCTCAGGGGCAGGAGATACGCAGTATTTT. Its protein product is CASSFSGAGDTQYF. V usage is TRBV5-1 and J usage is TRBJ2-3, with D possibly TRBD1 on 6 matching bases. The CDR3 is 14 amino acids. Germline V gene data show CDR1 as SGHRS and CDR2 as YFSETQ. Between the trimmed V and J ends, which lost 2 bases and 5 bases, there was a span of 12 bases.

The CDR3 region is CASSPDRVTNTEAFF. Written as DNA, the CDR3 is TGTGCCAGCAGTCCGGACAGGGTGACGAACACTGAAGCTTTCTTT. The rearrangement links TRBV6-6 to TRBJ1-1; 8 nucleotides line up with TRBD1. J lost 1 base, V lost 5 bases, and 6 bases had no gene match. CDR1 is MNHNY and CDR2 is SVGAGI in the germline V gene (reference sequence). The CDR3 has 15 amino acids.